These 27 T cell receptor beta chains came from one sample sequenced in a study of identical twins. TCRdb itself ran the 5' RACE reads through MiXCR, one entry per CDR3 protein. Among 500,000 to 600,000 distinct CDR3 sequences listed, approximately 22% were seen once. These data were also reused for a study on T cells expressing NK-cell markers.

The sequencing sample was made of CD4+ T cells sorted from blood. The origin of the receptors is a woman under 30 in good health.

There are a few counts of this clonotype. The rearrangement uses TRBV20-1 and TRBJ2-1; D unresolved. From germline, CDR1 is DFQATT and CDR2 SNEGSKA (reference sequence). Trimming removed 6 bases at V and 6 bases at J, with 6 bases between. This CDR3 contains 10 residues. The CDR3 loop is CSAHPNEQFF. Written as DNA, the CDR3 is TGCAGTGCCCACCCCAATGAGCAGTTCTTC.

CDR3 nucleotides: TGTGCCAGCAAAGGAGGGTTATGGAATGAGCAGTTCTTC. Its protein is CASKGGLWNEQFF. The chain has TRBV12-3 or TRBV12-4 and TRBJ2-1, with D possibly matching TRBD2 (6 bases). The CDR3 is 13 residues long. Trimming stripped 7 bases from V and 7 bases from J, with 14 bases between.

The chain uses TRBV4-3 and TRBJ2-5, with a tentative D call TRBD1 (5 bases). The germline V gene encodes CDR1 LGHNA and CDR2 YSLEER. Trimming pared 1 base from V and 7 bases from J, leaving 13 bases between. This CDR3 is 14 amino acids long. The CDR3 is CASSQVSQQGTQYF. The CDR3 DNA reads TGCGCCAGCAGCCAAGTTTCCCAGCAGGGGACCCAGTACTTC.

The gene calls are TRBV6-4 and TRBJ2-5; 8 bases line up with TRBD2. The V gene's germline CDR1 is MRHNA and CDR2 SNTAGT. J was trimmed by 3 bases and V by 1 base; bases with no gene match: 7. CDR3 length: 16 amino acids. In DNA form, the CDR3 reads TGTGCCAGCAGTGACTACTTACTAGCGGAGGAAGAGACCCAGTACTTC. Protein product: CASSDYLLAEEETQYF.

There are a few counts of this clonotype. This sequence joins TRBV12-3 or TRBV12-4 and TRBJ2-5, with D maybe TRBD1 (5 bases). Trimming pared 5 bases from V and 5 bases from J, leaving 12 bases between. The CDR3 runs 13 residues. CDR3 loop: CASSHRPYETQYF. The DNA for the CDR3 is TGTGCCAGCAGTCACAGGCCTTACGAGACCCAGTACTTC.

This clonotype turned up a few times. V is TRBV9 and J is TRBJ2-7; no clear D. Trimming removed 4 bases from V and 0 bases from J, with 17 bases in between. The germline CDR1 and CDR2 sequences are SGDLS and YYNGEE. The CDR3 loop spans 16 amino acids. The CDR3 is CASSTRPQTNSYEQYF. The CDR3 coding sequence is TGTGCCAGCAGCACCCGGCCCCAGACCAACTCCTACGAGCAGTACTTC.

The chain links TRBV6-1 to TRBJ2-5; maybe TRBD2 (5 bases). This CDR3 spans 14 amino acids. The V gene's germline CDR1 is MNHNS and CDR2 SASEGT. Deletions cut 5 bases from V and 5 bases from J, with 15 bases between. DNA of the CDR3: TGTGCCAGCAGTCCCACGGGAAATGGGGAGACCCAGTACTTC. Translated: CASSPTGNGETQYF.

This clonotype was seen ten or more times. This chain uses TRBV12-3 or TRBV12-4 with TRBJ1-2, with 8 bases identical to TRBD1. Losses at the gene ends were 6 bases for V and 7 bases for J; bases not matched to a gene: 10. The CDR3 length is 14 residues. CDR3 nucleotides: TGTGCCAGCAGGCTATCAGGGGGCCGGGCTGGCTACACCTTC. The encoded protein is CASRLSGGRAGYTF.

This clonotype has just a few counts. The rearrangement links TRBV12-3 or TRBV12-4 to TRBJ2-5; a possible D gene is TRBD2 (6 bases). The V end lost 2 bases, the J end lost 4 bases, and 14 bases lay between the germline ends. This CDR3 contains 15 residues. Here the CDR3 DNA reads TGTGCCAGCAGTTTAATCCGGGGAGGAGGAGAGACCCAGTACTTC. The encoded protein is CASSLIRGGGETQYF.

V gene TRBV7-9 combines with J gene TRBJ2-7, with TRBD2 matching over 7 bases. Trimming at V came to 2 bases and at J to 5 bases, leaving 15 bases not matched to a gene. The CDR3 is made up of 17 amino acids. CDR1 SEHNR and CDR2 FQNEAQ come from the germline V gene (reference sequence). CDR3 loop: CASSLNSAGVVRNEQYF. The CDR3, as DNA: TGTGCCAGCAGCTTAAATTCGGCGGGGGTGGTGAGGAACGAGCAGTACTTC.

This rearrangement joins TRBV20-1 to TRBJ2-3, with a weak D call TRBD1 (6 bases). Germline V gene data show CDR1 as DFQATT and CDR2 as SNEGSKA (reference sequence). V was pared by 3 bases and J by 2 bases, with 12 bases between. The CDR3 has 14 residues. The CDR3 reads CSASRGTLTDTQYF. The CDR3 region has the DNA TGCAGTGCTAGCCGAGGGACACTCACAGATACGCAGTATTTT.

A few counts support this clonotype. The chain is built from TRBV7-2 and TRBJ1-2; a weak D match, TRBD1 (5 bases). Germline V gene data show CDR1 as SGHTA and CDR2 as FQGNSA. This CDR3 is built from 14 residues. Trimming removed 4 bases at V and 8 bases at J, with 17 bases between. DNA for the CDR3: TGTGCCAGCAGCTCTCGGACATATATGAGCGGCTACACCTTC. It translates to CASSSRTYMSGYTF.

The rearrangement joins TRBV20-1 to TRBJ2-3; 10 bases fit TRBD1. Germline V gives CDR1 DFQATT, CDR2 SNEGSKA (reference sequence). This CDR3 comprises 14 residues. Losses at the gene ends were 6 bases for V and 2 bases for J; bases not matched to a gene: 5. CDR3 nucleotides: TGCAGTGCCCGGGACAGGGGCACCACAGATACGCAGTATTTT. The encoded protein is CSARDRGTTDTQYF.

The chain employs TRBV29-1 and TRBJ1-4, with a weak D call TRBD1 (5 bases). V lost 6 bases and J lost 7, with 12 bases in between. CDR3 length: 12 amino acids. Germline V gene sequence: CDR1 SQVTM, CDR2 ANQGSEA. CDR3 coding DNA: TGCAGCGTGGACGATGGGGGTGAAAAACTGTTTTTT. As protein: CSVDDGGEKLFF.

This clonotype has a handful of counts. The genes are TRBV20-1 and TRBJ1-2; 7 nucleotides align to TRBD1. The CDR3 contains 14 residues. Germline V lookup: CDR1 DFQATT, CDR2 SNEGSKA (reference sequence). Trimming cost V 0 bases and J 5 bases; bases outside gene matches: 6. The CDR3 is CSARETRDSYGYTF. CDR3 DNA sequence: TGCAGTGCTAGAGAAACCCGGGACAGTTATGGCTACACCTTC.

This chain joins TRBV10-3 and TRBJ1-1; no clear D. Germline CDR1 and CDR2: ENHRY and SYGVKD. Trimming removed 10 bases from V and 4 bases from J, with 19 bases in between. The CDR3 covers 14 residues. The CDR3 DNA reads as TGTGCCACAGCGAATATCGGACGGAGCACTGAAGCTTTCTTT. Its translation: CATANIGRSTEAFF.

This clonotype was counted only a few times. The junction and the germline gene differ at one end; a read error may be behind it. The chain joins TRBV5-1 to TRBJ2-5, with D maybe TRBD2 (6 bases). Per the germline V gene, CDR1 is SGHRS and CDR2 is YFSETQ. This CDR3 spans 15 amino acids. The CDR3 DNA is TGCGCCAGCAGCTGGGGCGGGAATTCTCAAGGGACCCAGTACTTC. Protein product: CASSWGGNSQGTQYF.

The table lists this clonotype with many counts. This chain uses TRBV29-1 with TRBJ2-1, with 11 bases matching TRBD2. This CDR3 has 14 amino acids. CDR1 SQVTM and CDR2 ANQGSEA come from the germline V gene. The ends lost 3 bases at V and 4 bases at J; junction bases unmatched: 2. CDR3 residues: CSVDPSGGYNEQFF. The CDR3 nucleotides read TGCAGCGTTGACCCTAGCGGGGGGTACAATGAGCAGTTCTTC.

The chain combines TRBV6-2 or TRBV6-3 with TRBJ2-5, with TRBD2 as a possible D gene (7 bases). Germline CDR1 MNHEY, CDR2 SVGEGT. Between the trimmed V and J ends, which lost 7 bases and 6 bases, there was a span of 24 bases. The CDR3 length is 16 residues. The CDR3 bases are TGTGCCAGCATCCCAAGTAGGGGGGGCAGCTTGCAGACCCAGTACTTC. Translating gives CASIPSRGGSLQTQYF.

In this sample, this clonotype turned up a few times. This rearrangement joins TRBV5-6 to TRBJ2-7; D remains unclear. The CDR3 length is 14 residues. V lost 0 bases and J 7 bases, leaving 14 bases between the germline ends. The germline V gene has CDR1 SGHDT and CDR2 YYEEEE. CDR3 in amino acids: CASSLVSTKKEQYF. Written as DNA, the CDR3 is TGTGCCAGCAGCTTGGTCTCGACGAAGAAGGAGCAGTACTTC.

V usage is TRBV5-1 and J usage is TRBJ2-2; D gene uncertain. The length of the CDR3 is 12 residues. The ends were cut back, 0 bases at V and 7 bases at J, with 4 bases in the middle. In germline, CDR1 is SGHRS, CDR2 YFSETQ. As DNA, the CDR3 is TGCGCCAGCAGCTTGGTAAACGGGGAGCTGTTTTTT. Its protein product is CASSLVNGELFF.

This clonotype occurred a few times. Written as DNA, the CDR3 is TGCAGTGCCCCAAGACAGGGCGAAGAGACCCAGTACTTC. Protein sequence: CSAPRQGEETQYF. The J gene is TRBJ2-5, the V gene TRBV20-1; 7 nucleotides match TRBD1. CDR3 size: 13 residues. Unmatched junction bases numbered 7, after V lost 6 bases and J lost 3 bases. Per germline, CDR1 DFQATT and CDR2 SNEGSKA (reference sequence).

A few counts support this clonotype. The rearrangement uses TRBV19 and TRBJ2-3; 8 nucleotides align to TRBD1. The germline V gene has CDR1 LNHDA and CDR2 SQIVND (reference sequence). The CDR3 spans 16 residues. V lost 5 bases and J lost 2; bases outside the gene matches: 9. The CDR3 protein is CASSVAGTGTTDTQYF. The CDR3 bases are TGTGCCAGTAGTGTTGCCGGGACAGGAACCACAGATACGCAGTATTTT.

V and J are TRBV19 and TRBJ2-5; 13 bases are a match to TRBD2. V gave up 6 bases and J gave up 2 bases; unmatched junction bases: 3. This CDR3 region has 15 residues. CDR1 LNHDA and CDR2 SQIVND come from the germline V gene (reference sequence). The CDR3 protein is CASSRTSGRQETQYF. CDR3 in DNA: TGTGCCAGTAGCCGGACTAGCGGGAGACAAGAGACCCAGTACTTC.

This clonotype appeared many times. The chain joins TRBV7-2 to TRBJ1-2; the match to TRBD1 covers 9 bases. Unmatched junction bases numbered 14, after V lost 5 bases and J lost 7 bases. CDR3 length: 16 amino acids. CDR1 is SGHTA, CDR2 FQGNSA, per germline. CDR3 in amino acids: CASSPGPGQGMAGYTF. The CDR3 DNA sequence: TGTGCCAGCAGCCCCGGACCGGGACAGGGTATGGCTGGCTACACCTTC. Combining the CDR3 with reference TRBV7-2 and TRBJ1-2 gives the whole variable domain GAGVSQSPSNKVTEKGKDVELRCDPISGHTALYWYRQSLGQGLEFLIYFQGNSAPDKSGLPSDRFSAERTGGSVSTLTIQRTQQEDSAVYLCASSPGPGQGMAGYTFGSGTRLTVV.

The CDR3: CASTSLAARSYEQYF. CDR3 bases: TGTGCCAGCACCTCACTAGCGGCTCGCTCCTACGAGCAGTACTTC. The chain recombines TRBV6-2 or TRBV6-3 with TRBJ2-7; TRBD2 matches 8 bases. CDR3 length equals 15 residues. Germline V gene lookup returns CDR1 MNHEY and CDR2 SVGEGT. V shed 7 bases and J 0 bases; nucleotides not matched to a gene: 8.

The rearrangement links TRBV20-1 to TRBJ1-1, with D unresolved. The CDR3 consists of 13 residues. The V gene lost 6 bases and the J gene lost 4 bases, with 15 bases spanning the gap. The germline CDR1 and CDR2 sequences are DFQATT and SNEGSKA (reference sequence). CDR3 nucleotides: TGCAGTGCCCCCCGCACAGTCGGCACTGAAGCTTTCTTT. It translates to CSAPRTVGTEAFF.